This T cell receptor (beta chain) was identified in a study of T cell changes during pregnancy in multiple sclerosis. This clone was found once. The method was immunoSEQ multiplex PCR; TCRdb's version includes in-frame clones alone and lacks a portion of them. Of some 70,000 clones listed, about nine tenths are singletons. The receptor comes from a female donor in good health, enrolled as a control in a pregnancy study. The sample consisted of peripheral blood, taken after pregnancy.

CDR3 sequence: CSPPWGGLGYTF. CDR3 sequence (DNA): TGCAGCCCCCCTTGGGGGGGGCTCGGCTACACCTTC. The V call is TRBV29-1, the J call TRBJ1-2, with a tentative D call TRBD1 (6 bases). Per the germline V gene, CDR1 is SQVTM and CDR2 is ANQGSEA. Trimming shortened V by 8 bases and J by 8 bases, and 18 bases separated the two germline ends. This CDR3 has 12 residues. Filled out from reference TRBV29-1 and TRBJ1-2, the complete variable domain reads SAVISQKPSRDICQRGTSLTIQCQVDSQVTMMFWYRQQPGQSLTLIATANQGSEATYESGFVIDKFPISRPNLTFSTLTVSNMSPEDSSIYLCSPPWGGLGYTFGSGTRLTVV.